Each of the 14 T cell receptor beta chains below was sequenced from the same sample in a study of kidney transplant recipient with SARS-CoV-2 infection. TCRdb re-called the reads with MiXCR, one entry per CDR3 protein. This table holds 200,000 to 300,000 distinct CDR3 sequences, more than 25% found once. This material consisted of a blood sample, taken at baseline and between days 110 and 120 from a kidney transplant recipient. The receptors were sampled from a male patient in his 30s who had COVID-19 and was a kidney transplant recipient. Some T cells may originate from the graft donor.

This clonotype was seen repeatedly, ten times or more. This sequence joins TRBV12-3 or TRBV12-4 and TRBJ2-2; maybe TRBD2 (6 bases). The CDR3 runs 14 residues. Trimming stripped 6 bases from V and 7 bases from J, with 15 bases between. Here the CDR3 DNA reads TGTGCCAGCAGCCGCCTAGCGTCTGGCGGGGAGCTGTTTTTT. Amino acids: CASSRLASGGELFF.

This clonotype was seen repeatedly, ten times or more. In DNA, the CDR3 is TGTGCCAGCAGCTGTTCTAGCACCCTTCGAAAGACCTATGGCTACACCTTC. Its protein product is CASSCSSTLRKTYGYTF. The rearrangement joins TRBV3-1 to TRBJ1-2, with D uncertain. Germline CDR1 and CDR2: LGHDT and YNNKEL (reference sequence). V lost 5 bases and J 4 bases, leaving 23 bases between the germline ends. This CDR3 comprises 17 residues. Full variable domain (remainder filled in from reference TRBV3-1 and TRBJ1-2): DTAVSQTPKYLVTQMGNDKSIKCEQNLGHDTMYWYKQDSKKFLKIMFSYNNKELIINETVPNRFSPKSPDKAHLNLHINSLELGDSAVYFCASSCSSTLRKTYGYTFGSGTRLTVV.

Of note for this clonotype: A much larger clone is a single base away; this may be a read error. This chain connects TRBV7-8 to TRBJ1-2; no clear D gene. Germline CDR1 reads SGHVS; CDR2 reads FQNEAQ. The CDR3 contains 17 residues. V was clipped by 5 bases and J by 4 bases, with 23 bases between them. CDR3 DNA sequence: TGTGCCAGCAGCGAGACGAGGTTTACCCGAAAGACCTATGGCTACACCTTC. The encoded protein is CASSETRFTRKTYGYTF.

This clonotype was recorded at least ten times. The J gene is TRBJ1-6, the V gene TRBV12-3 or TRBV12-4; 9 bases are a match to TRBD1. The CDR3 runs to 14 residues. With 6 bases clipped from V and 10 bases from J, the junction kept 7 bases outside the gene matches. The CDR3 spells CASSHGGQGSPLHF. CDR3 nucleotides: TGTGCCAGCAGCCATGGGGGACAGGGCTCACCCCTCCACTTT.

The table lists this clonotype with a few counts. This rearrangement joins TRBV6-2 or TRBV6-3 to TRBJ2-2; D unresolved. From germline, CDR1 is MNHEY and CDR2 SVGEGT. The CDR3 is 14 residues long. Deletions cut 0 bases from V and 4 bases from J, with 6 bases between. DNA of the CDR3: TGTGCCAGCAGTTACTCACGGAGCACCGGGGAGCTGTTTTTT. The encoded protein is CASSYSRSTGELFF.

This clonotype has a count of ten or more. The CDR3, as DNA: TGTGCCTGGGGCGCTCCGCGTTATAGAAAGACCTATGGCTACACCTTC. Translation: CAWGAPRYRKTYGYTF. The chain uses TRBV30 and TRBJ1-2; D is undetermined. The CDR3 is made up of 16 amino acids. The V end lost 5 bases, the J end lost 4 bases, and 23 bases lay between the germline ends. Per the germline V gene, CDR1 is GTSNPN and CDR2 is SVGIG (reference sequence). The full variable domain, its missing parts supplied by reference TRBV30 and TRBJ1-2, is SQTIHQWPATLVQPVGSPLSLECTVEGTSNPNLYWYRQAAGRGLQLLFYSVGIGQISSEVPQNLSASRPQDRQFILSSKKLLLSDSGFYLCAWGAPRYRKTYGYTFGSGTRLTVV.

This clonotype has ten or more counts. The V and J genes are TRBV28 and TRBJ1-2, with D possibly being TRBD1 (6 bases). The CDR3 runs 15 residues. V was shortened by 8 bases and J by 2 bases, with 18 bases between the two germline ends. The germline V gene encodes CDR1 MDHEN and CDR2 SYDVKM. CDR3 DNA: TGTGCCAGCGGCTACTTAGGGGGGCCGAACTATGGCTACACCTTC. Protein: CASGYLGGPNYGYTF.

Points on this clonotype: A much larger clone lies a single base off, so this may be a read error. CDR3 coding DNA: TGCAGTGCTAAAGGCCGGTCCTACGAGCAGTACTTC. It encodes CSAKGRSYEQYF. The chain couples TRBV20-1 to TRBJ2-7; D is unclear. V dropped 4 bases and J dropped 1 base, with 8 bases sitting between them. Germline V lookup: CDR1 DFQATT, CDR2 SNEGSKA (reference sequence). This CDR3 is built from 12 residues.

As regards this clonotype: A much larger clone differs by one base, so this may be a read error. The CDR3 DNA is TGTGCCCGTAGTATTTCCCCAGGGGGGGTCACCGTGAATACTGAAGCTTTCTTT. It specifies CARSISPGGVTVNTEAFF. The genes are TRBV19 and TRBJ1-1; 7 bases match TRBD1. The germline CDR1 and CDR2 sequences are LNHDA and SQIVND (reference sequence). This CDR3 spans 18 amino acids.

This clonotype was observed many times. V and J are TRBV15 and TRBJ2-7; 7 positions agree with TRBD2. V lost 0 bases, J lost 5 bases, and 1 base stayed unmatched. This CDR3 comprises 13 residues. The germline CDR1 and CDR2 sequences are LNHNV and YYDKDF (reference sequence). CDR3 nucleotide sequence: TGTGCCACCAGCAGAGATCTAGCGGACGAGCAGTACTTC. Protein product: CATSRDLADEQYF.

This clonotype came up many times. The DNA for the CDR3 is TGTGCCAGCAGTTCGGGACAGGGGTTTAACTATGGCTACACCTTC. Translating gives CASSSGQGFNYGYTF. The chain joins TRBV12-3 or TRBV12-4 to TRBJ1-2; 10 bases map to TRBD1. The CDR3 has 15 residues. J lost 1 base, V lost 4 bases, and 3 bases had no gene match.

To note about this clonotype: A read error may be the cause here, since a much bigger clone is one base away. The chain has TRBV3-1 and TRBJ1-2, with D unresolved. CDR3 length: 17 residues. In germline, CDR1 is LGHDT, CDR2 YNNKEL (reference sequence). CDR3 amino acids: CASSYFRTLRKTYGYAF. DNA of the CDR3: TGTGCCAGCAGCTATTTTCGCACCCTTCGAAAGACCTATGGCTACGCCTTC.

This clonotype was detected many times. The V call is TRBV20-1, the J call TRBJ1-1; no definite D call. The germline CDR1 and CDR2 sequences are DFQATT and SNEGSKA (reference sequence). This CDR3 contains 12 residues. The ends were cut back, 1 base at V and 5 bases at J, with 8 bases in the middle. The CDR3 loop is CSARGLGTEAFF. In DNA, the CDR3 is TGCAGTGCTAGAGGACTGGGGACTGAAGCTTTCTTT.

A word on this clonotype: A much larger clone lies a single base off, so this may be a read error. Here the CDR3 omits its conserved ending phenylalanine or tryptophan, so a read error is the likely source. CDR3 in amino acids: CASSDPGDNSGNTIYY. In nucleotides, the CDR3 is TGTGCCAGCAGTGACCCGGGGGACAACTCTGGAAACACCATATATTAT. This chain links TRBV6-1 with TRBJ1-3; tentative D call: TRBD1 (6 bases). V was cut by 3 bases and J by 0 bases, with 12 bases left in between. The CDR3 runs to 16 residues. Germline assignment: CDR1 MNHNS and CDR2 SASEGT.